The clone carrying this T cell receptor (beta chain) was detected only once. The source of the sample is a study of shared clonotypes between healthy human individuals. Repertoires were generated with immunoSEQ multiplex PCR, while TCRdb's copy carries only in-frame clones and drops some. The sample includes about 1.1 million clones, around 77% of them seen just once. The CDR3 consists of 12 residues. From germline, CDR1 is MDHEN and CDR2 SYDVKM. V lost 6 bases to trimming and J lost 6 bases, with 12 bases between them. This TCR was sampled from a man aged 18 to 35 in good health. Some clones in this sample may be carry-over from other donors' samples. Sequences were obtained from memory CD4+ T cells from PBMCs. Subset in this sample: CD45RA-negative fraction. The genes are TRBV28 and TRBJ2-7; D is ambiguous. The DNA of the CDR3 is TGTGCCAGCAGGGTTGAAGTAGGCGAGCAGTACTTC. Translated: CASRVEVGEQYF.